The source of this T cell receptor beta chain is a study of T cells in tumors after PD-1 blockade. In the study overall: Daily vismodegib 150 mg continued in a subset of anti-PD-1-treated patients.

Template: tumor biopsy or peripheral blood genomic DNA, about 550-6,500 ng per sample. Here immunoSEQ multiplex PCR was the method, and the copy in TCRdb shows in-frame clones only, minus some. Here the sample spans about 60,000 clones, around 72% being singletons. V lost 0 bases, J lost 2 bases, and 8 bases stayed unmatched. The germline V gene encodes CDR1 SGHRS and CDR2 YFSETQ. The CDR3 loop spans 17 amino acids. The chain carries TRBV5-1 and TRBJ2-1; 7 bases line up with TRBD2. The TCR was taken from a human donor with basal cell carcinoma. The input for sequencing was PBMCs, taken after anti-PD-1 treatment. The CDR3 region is CASSLVPSGGTYNEQFF. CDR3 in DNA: TGCGCCAGCAGCTTGGTTCCTAGCGGTGGTACCTACAATGAGCAGTTCTTC.